The T cell receptor (beta chain) described here comes from a study of T-cell memory formation after mild COVID-19. Overall study findings and caveats: Pre-infection memory held some responding clones, suggesting pre-existing cross-reactive T cells responded.

The ends lost 2 bases at V and 5 bases at J; junction bases unmatched: 10. The CDR3 extends over 16 amino acids. Germline-derived CDR1 and CDR2 are SGHVS and FQNEAQ. After 5'RACE with constant-segment primers, TCR alpha and TCR beta cDNA libraries carrying sample barcodes and UMIs were obtained. TCRdb fed the 5' RACE reads into MiXCR, producing one record per CDR3 protein. The sample lists a few hundred thousand distinct CDR3 sequences; 24% were seen once. As regards this clonotype: Its target is not known.

J is TRBJ2-7 and V is TRBV7-8; 9 nucleotides match TRBD1. Material for sequencing was PBMCs or a T cell subset sorted from them (not recorded which). The sequence came from an adult woman who had mild COVID-19 (a few samples of this study predate the infection). Cell type and time point are not known. The CDR3 region is CASSLREGQGIHEQYF. CDR3 coding DNA: TGTGCCAGCAGCTTACGAGAGGGACAGGGTATCCACGAGCAGTACTTC.